This TCR beta chain was obtained from a study of shared clonotypes between healthy human individuals. Study overall: The donor group consisted of two women and a few men, aged 18 to 49. Study results and caveats: Memory subsets had estimated richness that was generally smaller than that of naive subsets. Represented genetic and exposure-history diversity was restricted by having few donors.

Only in-frame clones appear in the TCRdb table, and some are missing; sequencing was by immunoSEQ multiplex PCR. The table includes about 2.4 million clones, under 95% detected once. Of note for this clone: The antigen is not known. Other DNA sequences in this specimen translate into the identical CDR3.

Trimming removed 1 base from V and 4 bases from J, with 6 bases in between. This CDR3 spans 13 amino acids. Germline V gene lookup returns CDR1 SGHRS and CDR2 YFSETQ. This rearrangement joins TRBV5-1 to TRBJ2-1; D not resolved. The receptor was isolated from a man aged 18 to 30 in good health. Some clones in this sample may be carry-over from other donors' samples. Source material: naive CD4+ T cells from PBMCs. Subset of the sample: CD45RA+ positively selected. CDR3 nucleotides: TGCGCCAGCAGCTTGCCCCCGTACAATGAGCAGTTCTTC. Residues: CASSLPPYNEQFF.